This TCR beta chain was sequenced for a study of CXCR3-negative and CXCR3-positive naive CD8 T cells. Study-wide context: About 140 million TRB reads were obtained overall (about 1.5 +/- 0.3 million per library).

Regarding this clonotype: Antigen: not known.

Carrying UMI labels, the TRB cDNA libraries were prepared through 5' RACE. One entry per CDR3 protein, without DNA, is what TCRdb gives after re-calling the 5' RACE reads. Its table lists 85,000 to 130,000 distinct CDR3 sequences. Findings and limits, study-wide: Surface CD5 matched across naive subsets, and TRB CDR3 properties served to infer TCR strength. Higher TRB CDR3 hydrophobicity marked CXCR3-positive naive cells relative to CXCR3-negative naive cells.

CDR1 is SQVTM, CDR2 ANQGSEA, per germline. This CDR3 has 19 amino acids. The receptor was isolated from a human donor in good health. Some clones in this sample may be carry-over from other donors' samples. The rearrangement uses TRBV29-1 and TRBJ1-3. Specimen: naive CXCR3+ CD8+ T cells from blood. This sample's subset: CD45RO-CCR7+CD27+CD95- naive CD8+ T cells expressing CXCR3 (TNR3+). CDR3: CSVEDAVPGGMSSGNTTYF. The complete variable domain, with remaining parts taken from reference TRBV29-1 and TRBJ1-3, reads SAVISQKPSRDICQRGTSLTIQCQVDSQVTMMFWYRQQPGQSLTLIATANQGSEATYESGFVIDKFPISRPNLTFSTLTVSNMSPEDSSIYLCSVEDAVPGGMSSGNTTYFGEGSWLTVV.